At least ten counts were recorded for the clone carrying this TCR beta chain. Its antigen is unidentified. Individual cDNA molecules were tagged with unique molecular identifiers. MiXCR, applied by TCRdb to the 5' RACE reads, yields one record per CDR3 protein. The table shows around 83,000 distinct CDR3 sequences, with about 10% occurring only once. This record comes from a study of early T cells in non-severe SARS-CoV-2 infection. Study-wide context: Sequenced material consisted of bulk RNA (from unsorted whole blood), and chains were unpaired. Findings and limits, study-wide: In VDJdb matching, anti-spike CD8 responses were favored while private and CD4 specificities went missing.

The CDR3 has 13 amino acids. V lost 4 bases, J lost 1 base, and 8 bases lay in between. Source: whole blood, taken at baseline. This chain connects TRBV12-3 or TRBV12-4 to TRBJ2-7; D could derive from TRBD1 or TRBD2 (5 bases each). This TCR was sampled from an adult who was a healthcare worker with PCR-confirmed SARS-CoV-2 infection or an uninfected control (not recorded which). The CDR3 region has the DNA TGTGCCAGCAGTTGGGACCTTTCCTACGAGCAGTACTTC. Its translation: CASSWDLSYEQYF.